The 2 T cell receptor beta chains reported below all come from one sample, sequenced in a study of identical twins. TCRdb re-derived calls from the 5' RACE reads in MiXCR, one entry per CDR3 protein. This table holds about 460,000 distinct CDR3 sequences, around 14% found once. The same sample was also used in a study of yellow fever vaccine responses in identical twins.

Sequenced input: CD4+ T cells sorted from blood. The receptors derive from a woman aged 18-29 years in good health.

This clonotype was picked up many times. This rearrangement joins TRBV4-1 to TRBJ2-2; D ambiguous. There are 14 residues in the CDR3. Germline V CDR1 and CDR2: MGHRA, YSYEKL. V dropped 1 base and J dropped 6 bases, with 9 bases sitting between them. The CDR3 sequence is CASSQVIRAGELFF. The CDR3 bases are TGCGCCAGCAGCCAAGTAATTCGGGCCGGGGAGCTGTTTTTT.

There are many counts of this clonotype. This rearrangement joins TRBV12-3 or TRBV12-4 to TRBJ2-1, with D tentatively TRBD2 (7 bases). This CDR3 is 13 amino acids long. V lost 7 bases and J 3 bases, leaving 10 bases between the germline ends. The CDR3 loop reads CASKGGGYNEQFF. CDR3 sequence (DNA): TGTGCCAGCAAAGGGGGGGGCTACAATGAGCAGTTCTTC.